This entry is about one TCR beta chain. Its cognate antigen is unknown. The source of the sample is a study of T cells in localized non-small cell lung cancer. Findings of the study overall: Compared with tumor, uninvolved adjacent lung displayed greater T cell clonality, ranking highest overall. Among blood samples, higher T cell density accompanied longer overall survival.

Germline V CDR1 and CDR2: SQVTM, ANQGSEA. This CDR3 is built from 13 residues. Losses at the gene ends were 7 bases for V and 8 bases for J; bases not matched to a gene: 13. Profiling relied on immunoSEQ multiplex PCR, and the TCRdb table lists in-frame clones only, not all of them. The sample includes around 3,200 clones, around 24% of them seen just once. The V gene is TRBV29-1, the J gene TRBJ1-2; TRBD1 matches at 7 bases. Specimen: lung tumor tissue, collected before any cancer treatment. The receptor's source is a man aged 35 to 69 with stage I lung adenocarcinoma. CDR3 in DNA: TGCAGCGCCTCCCCGCACAGGGGTGAAGGCTACACCTTC. Residues: CSASPHRGEGYTF.